The sequence of this T cell receptor beta chain was determined in a study of neurological immune-mediated disorders. Germline CDR1 is SGHTA and CDR2 is FQGNSA. Trimming took 1 base from V and 2 from J, leaving 16 bases between them. The CDR3 contains 17 residues. This clonotype was counted only a few times. Its antigen is as yet unknown. 5'RACE with 10-nucleotide random UMIs produced the cDNA. MiXCR, applied by TCRdb to the 5' RACE reads, yields one record per CDR3 protein. The table has approximately 130,000 distinct CDR3 sequences, 3.2% seen once. Study-level results: The phylogenetic placement of 18 of 34 multiple sclerosis patients' repertoires in one related-CDR3 cluster constitutes a possible signature. No CDR3 amino acid sequences recurred among expanded clones across subjects, suggesting private repertoires in all groups.

The clonotype comes from a woman aged 30 to 39 with multiple sclerosis. The V and J genes are TRBV7-2 and TRBJ2-3; D possibly uses TRBD1 or TRBD2 (5 bases each). The specimen was PBMCs. The CDR3 DNA sequence: TGTGCCAGCAGCTTAGGACCGGGGCTAGCCCCCACAGATACGCAGTATTTT. As protein: CASSLGPGLAPTDTQYF.